This entry lists 13 T cell receptor beta chains sequenced from one sample in a study of cytotoxic CD8 clonotypes in ibrutinib-treated CLL. Sequencing was performed with immunoSEQ multiplex PCR; in TCRdb, only in-frame clones are kept and a portion is missing. The sample carries 20,000 to 30,000 clones, around 69% recorded once. This material consisted of PBMCs, taken at disease progression, from a patient treated with ibrutinib. The receptors come from a human donor with chronic lymphocytic leukemia.

The rearrangement links TRBV19 to TRBJ2-4, with 7 bases matching TRBD2. This CDR3 comprises 15 residues. CDR1 is LNHDA, CDR2 SQIVND, per germline (reference sequence). Trimming took 5 bases from V and 8 from J; bases not matched to a gene: 12. The CDR3 protein is CASSSGGTHGDIQYF. In nucleotides, the CDR3 is TGTGCCAGTAGTTCGGGGGGAACCCACGGGGACATTCAGTACTTC.

V is TRBV4-3 and J is TRBJ1-1; 9 nucleotides line up with TRBD1. The CDR3 covers 17 residues. CDR1 is LGHNA and CDR2 is YSLEER in the germline V gene. The J segment lost 5 bases and the V segment lost 0 bases, leaving 10 bases of the junction unmatched. The CDR3 DNA reads TGCGCCAGCAGCCAAGATGAGCCTACAGGGGGCCAAACTGAAGCTTTCTTT. Translated: CASSQDEPTGGQTEAFF.

CDR3 in DNA: TGCGCCAGCAGCCGAAACAGTTACTACGAGCAGTACTTC. Its translation is CASSRNSYYEQYF. The chain recombines TRBV5-1 with TRBJ2-7; D not certain. CDR3 size: 13 residues. The germline V gene has CDR1 SGHRS and CDR2 YFSETQ. Trimming pared 4 bases from V and 3 bases from J, leaving 11 bases between.

The chain employs TRBV11-2 and TRBJ2-1; no definite D call. Trimming left V 3 bases short and J 3 bases short, with 6 bases between. The germline V gene encodes CDR1 SGHAT and CDR2 FQNNGV. CDR3 length: 13 amino acids. Here the CDR3 reads CASSFGFYNEQFF. CDR3 bases: TGTGCCAGCAGCTTTGGTTTCTACAATGAGCAGTTCTTC.

V and J are TRBV6-6 and TRBJ1-2; a possible D gene is TRBD1 (5 bases). V was pared by 6 bases and J by 1 base, with 15 bases between. Germline V gene sequence: CDR1 MNHNY, CDR2 SVGAGI (reference sequence). This CDR3 comprises 15 residues. CDR3 DNA: TGTGCCAGCAGCCTTCTGACGACAGATAACTATGGCTACACCTTC. Translated, it gives CASSLLTTDNYGYTF.

A few counts support this clone. The chain uses TRBV15 and TRBJ1-4, with a possible D match to TRBD1 (5 bases). There are 14 residues in the CDR3. V lost 0 bases, J lost 8 bases, and 10 bases lay in between. CDR1 LNHNV and CDR2 YYDKDF come from the germline V gene (reference sequence). The CDR3 reads CATSRDRVEEKLFF. As DNA, the CDR3 is TGTGCCACCAGCAGAGACAGGGTGGAAGAAAAACTGTTTTTT.

This sequence joins TRBV19 and TRBJ1-2, with TRBD1 as a possible D gene (5 bases). CDR3 length: 13 amino acids. Germline V gene sequence: CDR1 LNHDA, CDR2 SQIVND (reference sequence). The germline V and J ends were trimmed by 6 bases and 8 bases, with 16 bases remaining between them. The CDR3 DNA sequence: TGTGCCAGTAGCTATTCTGGGGGGGACGGCTACACCTTC. Translated: CASSYSGGDGYTF.

A single count supports this clone. This chain's CDR3 is CASSQLGNEQFF. The CDR3 nucleotides are TGCGCCAGCAGCCAACTGGGGAATGAGCAGTTCTTC. The chain carries TRBV4-1 and TRBJ2-1; no clear D. Per germline, CDR1 MGHRA and CDR2 YSYEKL. V gave up 2 bases and J gave up 7 bases, with 6 bases separating them. There are 12 residues in the CDR3.

The chain employs TRBV14 and TRBJ1-2, with 7 bases matching TRBD1. V dropped 0 bases and J dropped 4; count of bases not matched to a gene: 5. Germline V lookup: CDR1 SGHDN, CDR2 FVKESK. This CDR3 contains 15 residues. The DNA for the CDR3 is TGTGCCAGCAGCCAAGACCCGGGACAGCTCTATGGCTACACCTTC. Encoded protein: CASSQDPGQLYGYTF.

Only a few counts were recorded for this clone. V usage is TRBV10-2 and J usage is TRBJ2-5; D remains ambiguous. This CDR3 region has 14 residues. Between the trimmed V and J ends, which lost 2 bases and 4 bases, there was a span of 11 bases. CDR1 and CDR2 from the germline V gene are WSHSY and SAAADI. CDR3 in DNA: TGCGCCAGCAGTGAGGGTTACATTGGAGAGACCCAGTACTTC. Translation gives CASSEGYIGETQYF.

The gene calls are TRBV7-9 and TRBJ1-1; D unclear. Germline loops: CDR1 SEHNR, CDR2 FQNEAQ (reference sequence). This CDR3 is 19 amino acids long. The V gene lost 10 bases and the J gene lost 0 bases, with 30 bases spanning the gap. The CDR3 DNA reads TGTGCCAACTACCTAGAGGACGGCCCCAGGACGGGCGTGAACACTGAAGCTTTCTTT. This translates into CANYLEDGPRTGVNTEAFF. Using reference TRBV7-9 and TRBJ1-1 for the parts outside the CDR3, the full variable domain is DTGVSQNPRHKITKRGQNVTFRCDPISEHNRLYWYRQTLGQGPEFLTYFQNEAQLEKSRLLSDRFSAERPKGSFSTLEIQRTEQGDSAMYLCANYLEDGPRTGVNTEAFFGQGTRLTVV.

This chain connects TRBV25-1 to TRBJ1-1; D remains unclear. There are 15 residues in the CDR3. V lost 3 bases and J 2 bases, leaving 13 bases between the germline ends. Germline V lookup: CDR1 MGHDK, CDR2 SYGVNS. CDR3 region: CASSDLPSLNTEAFF. The CDR3 DNA is TGTGCCAGCAGTGACCTACCATCCCTAAACACTGAAGCTTTCTTT.

The rearrangement joins TRBV6-5 to TRBJ2-1; 10 positions match TRBD2. The CDR3 spans 15 residues. Germline V gene lookup returns CDR1 MNHEY and CDR2 SVGAGI. The ends lost 8 bases at V and 3 bases at J; junction bases unmatched: 7. The CDR3 DNA reads TGTGCCAGCGAGGCCCGGACTAGCGGCTACAATGAGCAGTTCTTC. It codes for CASEARTSGYNEQFF.